This is a list of T cell receptor beta chains from one sample in a study of blood T cells in healthy people across ages. MiXCR, run by TCRdb on the 5' RACE reads, gives a single entry per CDR3 protein. The table has fewer than 2,000,000 distinct CDR3 sequences, about two fifths seen once. The sample consisted of blood. The receptor set was obtained from a human donor in good health. The CDR3 runs from the conserved cysteine through the conserved F or W. A D gene is named only where the DNA matches it firmly. Size is omitted from some rows. Given values are once, few, many or a class for expanded clones.

CDR3nt: TGTGCCAGCAGCGATCGGGGGGGCGCAGATACGCAGTATTTT
CDR3aa: CASSDRGGADTQYF
d_gene: TRBD2
v_gene: TRBV7-2
abundance: few
j_gene: TRBJ2-3

CDR3nt: TGTGCCAGCAGTTATTTGAATGGGCAGTTCTTC
CDR3aa: CASSYLNGQFF
d_gene: .
v_gene: TRBV6-5
abundance: .
j_gene: TRBJ2-1

CDR3nt: TGTGCCAGCACTGACAGGGGGCACACCGGGGAGCTGTTTTTT
CDR3aa: CASTDRGHTGELFF
d_gene: TRBD1
v_gene: TRBV6-2/TRBV6-3
abundance: .
j_gene: TRBJ2-2

CDR3nt: TGCGCCAGCAGCCAAGTGCGGAGCGGGGGGAGCACAGATACGCAGTATTTT
CDR3aa: CASSQVRSGGSTDTQYF
d_gene: TRBD2
v_gene: TRBV4-1
abundance: .
j_gene: TRBJ2-3

CDR3nt: TGCAGCGTTACCTGGGGAGCTGACACTGAAGCTTTCTTT
CDR3aa: CSVTWGADTEAFF
d_gene: .
v_gene: TRBV29-1
abundance: once
j_gene: TRBJ1-1

CDR3nt: TGCGCCAGCAGCCGCTTAGGAGGGACAGGACTTGGCTACACCTTC
CDR3aa: CASSRLGGTGLGYTF
d_gene: TRBD1
v_gene: TRBV4-1
abundance: .
j_gene: TRBJ1-2

CDR3nt: TGTGCCAGCAGCTTCGGGGTGATAGCCCAGCATTTT
CDR3aa: CASSFGVIAQHF
d_gene: .
v_gene: TRBV28
abundance: .
j_gene: TRBJ1-5

CDR3nt: TGCAGTGCCCAGGGGGCCCGTGCCGGTAAAAACATTCAGTACTTC
CDR3aa: CSAQGARAGKNIQYF
d_gene: TRBD1
v_gene: TRBV20-1
abundance: few
j_gene: TRBJ2-4

CDR3nt: TGTGCCAGCAGCTTTACCATTCGGAGTGAAAAACTGTTTTTT
CDR3aa: CASSFTIRSEKLFF
d_gene: .
v_gene: TRBV7-8
abundance: .
j_gene: TRBJ1-4

CDR3nt: TGTGCCAGCAGTAAGGACAGGGGGCAGGATGGCTACACCTTC
CDR3aa: CASSKDRGQDGYTF
d_gene: TRBD1
v_gene: TRBV2
abundance: .
j_gene: TRBJ1-2

CDR3nt: TGTGCCAGCCTCGACAGGGGACCCCACGAGCAGTACTTC
CDR3aa: CASLDRGPHEQYF
d_gene: TRBD1
v_gene: TRBV6-2/TRBV6-3
abundance: .
j_gene: TRBJ2-7

CDR3nt: TGTGCCAGCAGTGGCGGGGCGGCTCGGCTTGATGAGCAGTTCTTC
CDR3aa: CASSGGAARLDEQFF
d_gene: .
v_gene: TRBV11-2
abundance: .
j_gene: TRBJ2-1

CDR3nt: TGTGCCATCAGCGCATATACTAGAGGTTATGAGCAGTTCTTC
CDR3aa: CAISAYTRGYEQFF
d_gene: .
v_gene: TRBV10-3
abundance: few
j_gene: TRBJ2-1

CDR3nt: TGCAGTGTCCCACCGGGGATTGCAACTAATGAAGAACTGTTTTTT
CDR3aa: CSVPPGIATNEELFF
d_gene: .
v_gene: TRBV20-1
abundance: .
j_gene: TRBJ1-4

CDR3nt: TGCAGTGCTAGAGTAGGCCGAACCGTCTTCTCCTACGAGCAGTACTTC
CDR3aa: CSARVGRTVFSYEQYF
d_gene: .
v_gene: TRBV20-1
abundance: .
j_gene: TRBJ2-7

CDR3nt: TGTGCCAGCAGGAATAGGGCCCGGGGAGTGGTCATGAACACTGAAGCTTTCTTT
CDR3aa: CASRNRARGVVMNTEAFF
d_gene: .
v_gene: TRBV12-3/TRBV12-4
abundance: .
j_gene: TRBJ1-1

CDR3nt: TGTGCCAGCAGCCAAACCGCTACCTACAATGAGCAGTTCTTC
CDR3aa: CASSQTATYNEQFF
d_gene: .
v_gene: TRBV3-1
abundance: few
j_gene: TRBJ2-1

CDR3nt: TGTGCCGTATCGGGAGAGTGGGCTAGTAATCAGTCCCAGCATTTT
CDR3aa: CAVSGEWASNQSQHF
d_gene: .
v_gene: TRBV6-6
abundance: .
j_gene: TRBJ1-5

CDR3nt: TGCACCGCGGGGACAGGAGGGTACGAGCAGTACTTC
CDR3aa: CTAGTGGYEQYF
d_gene: TRBD1
v_gene: TRBV20-1
abundance: .
j_gene: TRBJ2-7

CDR3nt: TGCAGCGCGGACGGAGGGCTTAACTATGGCTACACCTTC
CDR3aa: CSADGGLNYGYTF
d_gene: .
v_gene: TRBV29-1
abundance: .
j_gene: TRBJ1-2

CDR3nt: TGTGCCATCGTCGGCACGAATAATGAAAAACTGTTTTTT
CDR3aa: CAIVGTNNEKLFF
d_gene: .
v_gene: TRBV2
abundance: .
j_gene: TRBJ1-4

CDR3nt: TGCGCCAGCAGCCGGACAGGAGGATTAACTCTGAACGAGCAGTACTTC
CDR3aa: CASSRTGGLTLNEQYF
d_gene: TRBD1
v_gene: TRBV5-1
abundance: few
j_gene: TRBJ2-7

CDR3nt: TGTGCCAGCAGTTTCCAGGGGTTATACACTGAAGCTTTCTTT
CDR3aa: CASSFQGLYTEAFF
d_gene: .
v_gene: TRBV12-3/TRBV12-4
abundance: .
j_gene: TRBJ1-1

CDR3nt: TGTGCCAGCAACACTCAGCGGGGGGGACGAGATACGCAGTATTTT
CDR3aa: CASNTQRGGRDTQYF
d_gene: TRBD2
v_gene: TRBV2
abundance: few
j_gene: TRBJ2-3

CDR3nt: TGTGCCACCAGCGCCAAGACAGGGGTGACCTATAATTCACCCCTCCACTTT
CDR3aa: CATSAKTGVTYNSPLHF
d_gene: TRBD1
v_gene: TRBV15
abundance: few
j_gene: TRBJ1-6

CDR3nt: TGCAGTGCTAGACCCCTGCGCGGGCCCTACGAGCAGTACTTC
CDR3aa: CSARPLRGPYEQYF
d_gene: .
v_gene: TRBV20-1
abundance: few
j_gene: TRBJ2-7

CDR3nt: TGTGCCAGCAGTGTTGTGGGGGGCGGCACAGATACGCAGTATTTT
CDR3aa: CASSVVGGGTDTQYF
d_gene: .
v_gene: TRBV9
abundance: .
j_gene: TRBJ2-3

CDR3nt: TGCAGCGTTGAAGTCGTTATCCAAGAGACCCAGTACTTC
CDR3aa: CSVEVVIQETQYF
d_gene: .
v_gene: TRBV29-1
abundance: few
j_gene: TRBJ2-5

CDR3nt: TGCAGCGTCGGGCCGGACAGGGCTTTGTCCCAGTACTTC
CDR3aa: CSVGPDRALSQYF
d_gene: TRBD1
v_gene: TRBV29-1
abundance: many
j_gene: TRBJ2-5

CDR3nt: TGCGCCAGCAGCCAAGATCGAGGCAGAGACGAGCAGTTCTTC
CDR3aa: CASSQDRGRDEQFF
d_gene: .
v_gene: TRBV4-3
abundance: many
j_gene: TRBJ2-1

CDR3nt: TGCAGTGCTAGTCCCGGACTTGGTATATTGCAAGAGACCCAGTACTTC
CDR3aa: CSASPGLGILQETQYF
d_gene: .
v_gene: TRBV20-1
abundance: many
j_gene: TRBJ2-5

CDR3nt: TGTGCCAGCAGCTTTGGCAGTGATGAAAAACTGTTTTTT
CDR3aa: CASSFGSDEKLFF
d_gene: .
v_gene: TRBV7-9
abundance: .
j_gene: TRBJ1-4

CDR3nt: TGCGGCGTTCAAGACAGTTTCTATGGCTACACCTTC
CDR3aa: CGVQDSFYGYTF
d_gene: .
v_gene: TRBV29-1
abundance: .
j_gene: TRBJ1-2

CDR3nt: TGTGCCAGCAGCCCTGCCTTTCAGACCCAGTACTTC
CDR3aa: CASSPAFQTQYF
d_gene: .
v_gene: TRBV7-8
abundance: .
j_gene: TRBJ2-5

CDR3nt: TGTGCCATCAGTGAGTACGACAGACGCCCCTACAATGAGCAGTTCTTC
CDR3aa: CAISEYDRRPYNEQFF
d_gene: .
v_gene: TRBV10-3
abundance: .
j_gene: TRBJ2-1